In this sample, the clone carrying this T cell receptor (beta chain) is medium-sized. Its antigen is not identified. This specimen comes from a study of molecular identifiers for immune sequencing clone quantification. Broader study findings: Detectable among some 950,000 naive cells, according to reports, was Jurkat TCR RNA spiked in from one cell.

TCRdb reprocessed the PCR reads via MiXCR and lists one record per CDR3 protein. The sample carries about 8,300 distinct CDR3 sequences, 33% recorded once. This CDR3 contains 14 residues. V was shortened by 5 bases and J by 2 bases, with 14 bases between the two germline ends. Germline V gene data show CDR1 as SGHDT and CDR2 as YYEEEE. The chain couples TRBV5-6 to TRBJ2-7; D not certain. Sequencing was done on a sample of naive CD8+ T cells from blood, with Jurkat cell RNA spiked in. Sample subset: FACS-sorted CD8+CD4-CCR7+CD45RA+ naive T cells. This clonotype was obtained from a human donor in good health. Some libraries in this study had Jurkat cell RNA spiked in. The CDR3 sequence: CASRWAQNAYEQYF. CDR3 coding DNA: TGTGCCAGCAGATGGGCCCAGAATGCCTACGAGCAGTACTTC.